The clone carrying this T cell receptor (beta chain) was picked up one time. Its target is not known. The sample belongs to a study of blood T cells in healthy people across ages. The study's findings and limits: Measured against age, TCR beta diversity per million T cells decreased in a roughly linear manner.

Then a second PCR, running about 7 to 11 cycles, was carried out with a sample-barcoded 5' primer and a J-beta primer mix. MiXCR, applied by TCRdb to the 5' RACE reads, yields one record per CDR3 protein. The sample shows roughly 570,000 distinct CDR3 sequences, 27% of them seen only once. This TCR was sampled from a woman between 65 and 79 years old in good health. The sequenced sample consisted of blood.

The CDR3 reads CASSKGELTQYF. The CDR3 region has the DNA TGTGCCAGCAGCAAGGGGGAGCTAACGCAGTATTTT. The genes are TRBV13 and TRBJ2-3; a possible D gene is TRBD1 (6 bases). V shed 5 bases and J shed 9 bases, with 12 bases lying between them. CDR3 length: 12 amino acids. Germline CDR1 is PRHDT and CDR2 is FYEKMQ (reference sequence).